These 21 T cell receptor beta chains were all obtained from the same sample, sequenced in a study of T cells in Graves' hyperthyroidism and ophthalmopathy. Regions amplified from RNA transcripts were the TCR beta CDR3 regions. With the HTBI primer set, the TCR CDR3 went through a first round of RT-PCR. One entry per CDR3 protein results from TCRdb running MiXCR on the multiplex PCR reads. The data hold about 840,000 distinct CDR3 sequences, with 38% observed a single time. The sequencing sample was made of blood. These receptors all come from a man younger than 35 with Graves' hyperthyroidism.

The chain employs TRBV4-1 and TRBJ2-7; TRBD2 might be the D (6 bases). Deletions cut 4 bases from V and 2 bases from J, with 12 bases between. CDR3 length: 14 amino acids. The V gene's germline CDR1 is MGHRA and CDR2 YSYEKL. CDR3 sequence (DNA): TGCGCCAGCAGCCTGATAGCGGATCCCTACGAGCAGTACTTC. This encodes CASSLIADPYEQYF.

This chain uses TRBV20-1 with TRBJ2-2; D is uncertain. V lost 2 bases, J lost 1 base, and 5 bases lay in between. The length of the CDR3 is 13 residues. In germline, CDR1 is DFQATT, CDR2 SNEGSKA (reference sequence). As DNA, the CDR3 is TGCAGTGCTAGAAGGGAGAACACCGGGGAGCTGTTTTTT. Translated, it gives CSARRENTGELFF.

This rearrangement joins TRBV25-1 to TRBJ2-2, with 7 nucleotides matching TRBD2. Trimming removed 5 bases from V and 6 bases from J; junction bases left unmatched: 6. Germline V gene lookup returns CDR1 MGHDK and CDR2 SYGVNS. This CDR3 is 14 amino acids long. The CDR3 sequence is CASSYSGGAGELFF. The CDR3 nucleotides read TGTGCCAGCAGTTACTCGGGGGGTGCCGGGGAGCTGTTTTTT.

This chain connects TRBV2 to TRBJ1-6; D perhaps matches TRBD1 (5 bases). Trimming took off 8 bases at V and 10 bases at J, with 18 bases between the two ends. The CDR3 has 14 amino acids. Germline assignment: CDR1 SNHLY and CDR2 FYNNEI. The CDR3 DNA follows: TGTGCCAGCCCTACGGGGGGAGGGCGGTCACCCCTCCACTTT. Translating gives CASPTGGGRSPLHF.

In its sample, this clonotype was seen many times. The genes are TRBV10-3 and TRBJ2-5; D remains ambiguous. V shed 4 bases and J shed 1 base, with 7 bases lying between them. CDR3 length: 13 amino acids. The germline V gene has CDR1 ENHRY and CDR2 SYGVKD. The DNA of the CDR3 is TGTGCCATCAGTGCGGGTCTCCAAGAGACCCAGTACTTC. Amino acids: CAISAGLQETQYF.

This clonotype turned up a few times. The DNA of the CDR3 is TGTGCCAGCAGTGTCGACAGGACTAGATCACCCCTCCACTTT. It is translated as CASSVDRTRSPLHF. This chain uses TRBV6-1 with TRBJ1-6; a possible D gene is TRBD1 (6 bases). Per germline, CDR1 MNHNS and CDR2 SASEGT. This CDR3 contains 14 residues. With 4 bases removed from V and 10 bases from J, the gap between germline ends came to 14 bases.

The CDR3 DNA reads as TGCAGCGTTGAAGATCTGCAACGGGAATCAGATACGCAGTATTTT. Translating gives CSVEDLQRESDTQYF. V gene TRBV29-1 combines with J gene TRBJ2-3, with D possibly TRBD2 on 5 matching bases. CDR3 size: 15 residues. V was pared by 0 bases and J by 4 bases, with 14 bases between. Germline CDR1 is SQVTM and CDR2 is ANQGSEA.

On this clonotype: This may stem from a read error, because a much larger clone lies one nucleotide away. This chain links TRBV9 with TRBJ2-5, with D unclear. CDR1 is SGDLS, CDR2 YYNGEE, per germline. The CDR3 extends over 14 amino acids. The CDR3 loop reads CASSVDLYQEAQYF. CDR3 in DNA: TGTGCCAGCAGCGTAGACTTGTACCAAGAGGCCCAGTACTTC.

The chain links TRBV4-1 to TRBJ1-4; maybe TRBD1 (5 bases). The germline CDR1 and CDR2 sequences are MGHRA and YSYEKL. The length of the CDR3 is 15 residues. V shed 0 bases and J shed 5 bases, with 10 bases lying between them. The CDR3 DNA reads as TGCGCCAGCAGCCAAGAAGGGGCAGAAAATGAAAAACTGTTTTTT. Amino acid sequence: CASSQEGAENEKLFF.

V and J are TRBV4-1 and TRBJ1-5, with D tentatively TRBD1 (6 bases). V gave up 5 bases and J gave up 5 bases, with 10 bases separating them. CDR3 size: 13 residues. The germline CDR1 and CDR2 sequences are MGHRA and YSYEKL. CDR3 region: CASSKGEYQPQHF. The CDR3 bases are TGCGCCAGCAGCAAGGGGGAGTATCAGCCCCAGCATTTT.

This clonotype appeared many times. This chain uses TRBV20-1 with TRBJ2-5; weak D call: TRBD1 (6 bases). The CDR3 loop spans 13 amino acids. CDR1 and CDR2 (germline): DFQATT, SNEGSKA (reference sequence). Trimming pared 3 bases from V and 5 bases from J, leaving 13 bases between. The CDR3 loop is CSASGATGETQYF. The CDR3 nucleotides read TGCAGTGCTAGTGGGGCGACAGGCGAGACCCAGTACTTC.

This clonotype has only a few counts. The chain combines TRBV9 with TRBJ1-1; TRBD1 agrees at 10 bases. CDR3 length equals 16 residues. Germline CDR1 SGDLS, CDR2 YYNGEE. V shed 0 bases and J 0 bases; nucleotides not matched to a gene: 2. CDR3 DNA sequence: TGTGCCAGCAGCGTAGGGGGGACAGGGGTGAACACTGAAGCTTTCTTT. Residues: CASSVGGTGVNTEAFF.

The chain is built from TRBV6-6 and TRBJ1-1; D might be TRBD1 (5 bases). The CDR3 sequence is 15 residues long. V lost 4 bases to trimming and J lost 4 bases, with 16 bases between them. Germline V CDR1 and CDR2: MNHNY, SVGAGI (reference sequence). The CDR3 region has the DNA TGTGCCAGCAGTTTGAACGGGCAGGGAGGCACTGAAGCTTTCTTT. Amino acids: CASSLNGQGGTEAFF.

In its sample, this clonotype was seen many times. Germline is not matched at one junction end, which may reflect a read error. The chain couples TRBV4-1 to TRBJ2-7, with a possible D match to TRBD1 (6 bases). Germline loops: CDR1 MGHRA, CDR2 YSYEKL. The CDR3 loop spans 13 amino acids. The chain's CDR3 is CASSQGTSYEQYF. As DNA, the CDR3 is TGTGCCAGCAGCCAGGGGACCTCCTACGAGCAGTACTTC.

This clonotype was counted between two and nine times. V usage is TRBV20-1 and J usage is TRBJ2-5; D is unclear. The germline V and J ends were trimmed by 3 bases and 4 bases, with 6 bases remaining between them. Looked up from germline, CDR1 is DFQATT and CDR2 is SNEGSKA (reference sequence). The CDR3 contains 11 residues. In nucleotides, the CDR3 is TGCAGTGCTAGCGCCCGAGAGACCCAGTACTTC. As protein: CSASARETQYF.

There are many counts of this clonotype. The V and J genes are TRBV5-1 and TRBJ1-6; TRBD1 matches 11 bases. The germline V gene encodes CDR1 SGHRS and CDR2 YFSETQ. This CDR3 contains 15 residues. V lost 4 bases, J lost 7 bases, and 4 bases stayed unmatched. The CDR3 is CASSQGQGGNSPLHF. CDR3 bases: TGCGCCAGCAGCCAGGGACAGGGGGGAAATTCACCCCTCCACTTT.

V and J are TRBV2 and TRBJ2-5; TRBD1 is a possible D gene (6 bases). CDR1 and CDR2 (germline): SNHLY, FYNNEI. CDR3 length: 15 residues. The germline V and J ends were trimmed by 6 bases and 0 bases, with 14 bases remaining between them. CDR3 region: CASSLGGTYQETQYF. For the CDR3, the DNA is TGTGCCAGCAGCCTAGGGGGAACGTACCAAGAGACCCAGTACTTC.

This clonotype was seen ten or more times. The chain joins TRBV20-1 to TRBJ2-7; no reliable D call. This CDR3 has 11 residues. CDR1 and CDR2 from the germline V gene are DFQATT and SNEGSKA (reference sequence). CDR3 amino acids: CSARRSYEQYF. DNA of the CDR3: TGCAGCGCCCGCCGCTCCTACGAGCAGTACTTC.

The chain has TRBV2 and TRBJ2-6; the match to TRBD2 covers 7 bases. V lost 3 bases and J lost 4; bases outside the gene matches: 3. The CDR3 extends over 15 amino acids. CDR1 is SNHLY, CDR2 FYNNEI, per germline. The CDR3 DNA reads TGTGCCAGCAGTGAGCGGGGGAACGGGGCCAACGTCCTGACTTTC. This codes for CASSERGNGANVLTF.

Many counts were recorded for this clonotype. The chain joins TRBV9 to TRBJ2-2; no clear D gene. Germline CDR1 reads SGDLS; CDR2 reads YYNGEE. Trimming stripped 3 bases from V and 4 bases from J, with 4 bases between. The length of the CDR3 is 12 residues. The CDR3 region has the DNA TGTGCCAGCAGCGGTTCCACCGGGGAGCTGTTTTTT. This encodes CASSGSTGELFF.

Ten or more counts support this clonotype. The rearrangement joins TRBV19 to TRBJ1-1; D is unclear. This CDR3 spans 11 amino acids. Trimming left V 7 bases short and J 2 bases short, with 5 bases between. Germline CDR1 and CDR2: LNHDA and SQIVND (reference sequence). The CDR3 DNA sequence: TGTGCCAGTACTCATAACACTGAAGCTTTCTTT. As protein: CASTHNTEAFF.